One sample yielded the 27 T cell receptor beta chains listed below, sequenced in a study of blood T cell repertoires in COVID-19. Method: immunoSEQ multiplex PCR; TCRdb's copy keeps in-frame clones and lacks some. Of approximately 300,000 clones detected, under 90% appear once; the ten largest clones hold 4% to 6%. Sequencing was performed on PBMCs or T cells enriched from blood (not recorded which). Source of these receptors: a man aged 55 to 69 who had recovered from COVID-19.

This rearrangement joins TRBV7-2 to TRBJ1-5; D may be TRBD1 (6 bases). Germline V lookup: CDR1 SGHTA, CDR2 FQGNSA. CDR3 size: 16 residues. V was trimmed by 1 base and J by 1 base, leaving 11 bases between them. CDR3 amino acids: CASSLVSGVSNQPQHF. For the CDR3, the DNA is TGTGCCAGCAGCTTAGTTTCAGGGGTGAGCAATCAGCCCCAGCATTTT.

V and J are TRBV3-1 (or the pseudogene TRBV3-2) and TRBJ1-3, with 9 nucleotides matching TRBD1. In germline, CDR1 is LGHDT, CDR2 YNNKEL (reference sequence). This CDR3 is 16 amino acids long. V shed 0 bases and J 6 bases; nucleotides not matched to a gene: 6. CDR3 DNA: TGTGCCAGCAGCCAAGATGGGACAGGGTTGAAAAACACCATATATTTT. As protein: CASSQDGTGLKNTIYF.

The gene calls are TRBV24-1 and TRBJ2-7; 11 bases align to TRBD1. The CDR3 sequence is 19 residues long. Trimming took 5 bases from V and 3 from J; bases not matched to a gene: 17. Germline V gene sequence: CDR1 KGHDR, CDR2 SFDVKD. This CDR3 reads CATSVKDRGPSGTFYEQYF. CDR3 in DNA: TGTGCCACCAGTGTAAAGGACAGGGGGCCTAGCGGGACGTTCTACGAGCAGTACTTC.

A single count supports this clone. The V gene is TRBV28, the J gene TRBJ2-1, with 10 positions matching TRBD2. V dropped 2 bases and J dropped 5; count of bases not matched to a gene: 9. This CDR3 comprises 17 residues. Germline V gene lookup returns CDR1 MDHEN and CDR2 SYDVKM. The DNA of the CDR3 is TGTGCCAGCAGTTTACATGAGAGCGGGAGGGACAACAATGAGCAGTTCTTC. It encodes CASSLHESGRDNNEQFF. Together with reference TRBV28 and TRBJ2-1, the CDR3 gives the full variable domain: DVKVTQSSRYLVKRTGEKVFLECVQDMDHENMFWYRQDPGLGLRLIYFSYDVKMKEKGDIPEGYSVSREKKERFSLILESASTNQTSMYLCASSLHESGRDNNEQFFGPGTRLTVL.

The V gene is TRBV19, the J gene TRBJ2-7; weak D call: TRBD2 (6 bases). Germline loops: CDR1 LNHDA, CDR2 SQIVND (reference sequence). The CDR3 has 14 residues. V was trimmed by 7 bases and J by 1 base, leaving 14 bases between them. Here the CDR3 reads CASTQTRLSYEQYF. CDR3 DNA: TGTGCCAGTACTCAGACTAGACTTTCCTACGAGCAGTACTTC.

The chain combines TRBV6-5 with TRBJ1-1, with 7 bases identical to TRBD1. CDR1 is MNHEY, CDR2 SVGAGI, per germline. The V segment lost 0 bases and the J segment 4 bases; nucleotides outside the gene matches: 5. This CDR3 has 15 residues. CDR3 bases: TGTGCCAGCAGTTACTCGAAAAGGGGGCTCACTGAAGCTTTCTTT. Its protein is CASSYSKRGLTEAFF.

J is TRBJ2-3 and V is TRBV21-1; the DNA was not compared with TRBD1, the D call given in the table. TRBV21-1 is labeled a pseudogene. The CDR3 extends over 16 amino acids. Written as DNA, the CDR3 is TGTGCCAGCAGCAGAACCGGGACACCTGTTACAGATACGCAGTATTTT. The encoded protein is CASSRTGTPVTDTQYF.

This chain links TRBV7-3 with TRBJ2-7, with 7 bases that match TRBD2. Germline values: CDR1 SGHTA, CDR2 FQGTGA. V lost 1 base to trimming and J lost 2 bases; unmatched junction nucleotides: 5. The CDR3 length is 15 residues. The CDR3 loop is CASSLSSSGPYEQYF. CDR3 DNA sequence: TGTGCCAGCAGCTTAAGTTCTAGCGGACCCTACGAGCAGTACTTC.

The genes are TRBV24-1 and TRBJ2-1, with TRBD1 matching 8 bases. The ends lost 10 bases at V and 6 bases at J; junction bases unmatched: 13. The germline V gene encodes CDR1 KGHDR and CDR2 SFDVKD. The CDR3 is made up of 15 amino acids. The CDR3 protein is CATSSPGQEINEQFF. CDR3 coding DNA: TGTGCCACTTCTTCGCCGGGACAGGAAATCAATGAGCAGTTCTTC.

The gene calls are TRBV7-9 and TRBJ2-1, with TRBD2 identical over 8 bases. V gave up 2 bases and J gave up 10 bases; unmatched junction bases: 4. The germline V gene encodes CDR1 SEHNR and CDR2 FQNEAQ (reference sequence). This CDR3 has 13 residues. Written as DNA, the CDR3 is TGTGCCAGCAGCTTAACTAGCGGCTGGGAGCAGTTCTTC. Protein sequence: CASSLTSGWEQFF.

The chain has TRBV6-5 and TRBJ2-5, with 7 bases fitting TRBD1. CDR1 MNHEY and CDR2 SVGAGI come from the germline V gene. V dropped 6 bases and J dropped 2; count of bases not matched to a gene: 9. CDR3 size: 15 residues. CDR3: CASRRTGVPQETQYF. The CDR3 region has the DNA TGTGCCAGCAGACGGACAGGCGTACCGCAAGAGACCCAGTACTTC.

V usage is TRBV5-1 and J usage is TRBJ1-1, with 12 nucleotides matching TRBD1. Germline CDR1 reads SGHRS; CDR2 reads YFSETQ. J lost 5 bases, V lost 4 bases, and 9 bases had no gene match. CDR3 length: 16 residues. CDR3 bases: TGCGCCAGCAGCAATCGGGACAGGGGGCTGGGGACTGAAGCTTTCTTT. Translating it yields CASSNRDRGLGTEAFF.

The chain recombines TRBV5-1 with TRBJ2-3; D ambiguous. The CDR3 spans 12 residues. V lost 3 bases, J lost 2 bases, and 4 bases lay in between. The germline V gene encodes CDR1 SGHRS and CDR2 YFSETQ. Written as DNA, the CDR3 is TGCGCCAGCAGCTCCAACACAGATACGCAGTATTTT. Translating gives CASSSNTDTQYF.

The chain links TRBV7-9 to TRBJ2-1; the match to TRBD2 covers 10 bases. This CDR3 contains 14 residues. Germline lookup yields CDR1 SEHNR and CDR2 FQNEAQ (reference sequence). V shed 1 base, J shed 11 bases, and the junction held 5 bases outside the gene matches. The CDR3 DNA follows: TGTGCCAGCAGCTTAGAACTAGCGGGGATCCAGCAGTTCTTC. Its protein is CASSLELAGIQQFF.

The chain links TRBV12-2 to TRBJ1-5. TRBV12-2 is a pseudogene segment. This CDR3 comprises 18 residues. CDR3 sequence (DNA): TGTGCAAGTCGCTTTAAAGAAGACCCTAGCAATCCTGTCAGCCCCCAGCATTTT. This encodes CASRFKEDPSNPVSPQHF.

V usage is TRBV7-9 and J usage is TRBJ2-7; a weak D match, TRBD2 (6 bases). Trimming shortened V by 1 base and J by 1 base, and 14 bases separated the two germline ends. CDR3 length: 16 residues. The germline CDR1 and CDR2 sequences are SEHNR and FQNEAQ (reference sequence). This CDR3 reads CASSLEGGRASYEQYF. DNA of the CDR3: TGTGCCAGCAGCTTAGAGGGAGGCAGGGCATCCTACGAGCAGTACTTC.

The chain uses TRBV6-5 and TRBJ1-6, with D possibly TRBD1 on 6 matching bases. Germline CDR1 is MNHEY and CDR2 is SVGAGI. V lost 4 bases, J lost 10 bases, and 14 bases lay in between. The CDR3 totals 14 residues. The CDR3 loop reads CASSWKRGNSPLHF. The CDR3 DNA reads as TGTGCCAGCAGTTGGAAAAGGGGGAACTCACCCCTCCACTTT.

The chain employs TRBV4-1 and TRBJ2-1, with D maybe TRBD1 (6 bases). The CDR3 runs to 16 residues. Trimming took off 0 bases at V and 3 bases at J, with 12 bases between the two ends. CDR1 and CDR2 (germline): MGHRA, YSYEKL. CDR3 nucleotide sequence: TGCGCCAGCAGCCAAGAGAGACAGGTACACTACAATGAGCAGTTCTTC. Protein sequence: CASSQERQVHYNEQFF.

J is TRBJ2-4 and V is TRBV5-6; TRBD2 is a possible D gene (6 bases). The germline gives CDR1 SGHDT, CDR2 YYEEEE. The V end lost 2 bases, the J end lost 8 bases, and 11 bases lay between the germline ends. The CDR3 runs to 13 residues. CDR3 loop: CASSFRGEDIQYF. The CDR3 DNA is TGTGCCAGCAGCTTTCGAGGGGAGGACATTCAGTACTTC.

The chain employs TRBV6-5 and TRBJ2-1; no clear D gene. CDR1 and CDR2 (germline): MNHEY, SVGAGI. This CDR3 comprises 14 residues. V shed 0 bases and J shed 9 bases, with 12 bases lying between them. CDR3 nucleotides: TGTGCCAGCAGTTACTCGCTAGGCCGGAGTGAGCAGTTCTTC. This gives the protein CASSYSLGRSEQFF.

The genes are TRBV27 and TRBJ2-1; D perhaps matches TRBD1 (6 bases). Germline V gene data show CDR1 as MNHEY and CDR2 as SMNVEV (reference sequence). Deletions cut 7 bases from V and 4 bases from J, with 11 bases between. CDR3 length equals 13 residues. Here the CDR3 DNA reads TGTGCCAGCATGGGACAACCTTACAATGAGCAGTTCTTC. Its translation: CASMGQPYNEQFF.

The rearrangement uses TRBV7-9 and TRBJ1-1; 11 nucleotides align to TRBD1. Germline CDR1 and CDR2: SEHNR and FQNEAQ (reference sequence). The CDR3 length is 16 residues. Trimming took 5 bases from V and 1 from J; bases not matched to a gene: 6. CDR3 coding DNA: TGTGCCAGCAGCCCGCGGACAGGGGGCACGAACACTGAAGCTTTCTTT. Translating it yields CASSPRTGGTNTEAFF.

On this clone: Other nucleotide sequences in the sample specify the same CDR3. The V and J genes are TRBV18 and TRBJ1-2, with 10 bases identical to TRBD1. CDR3 length: 13 amino acids. V dropped 6 bases and J dropped 5; count of bases not matched to a gene: 3. Per germline, CDR1 KGHSH and CDR2 LQKENI. Written as DNA, the CDR3 is TGTGCCAGCTCCCCGGGACAGGGGTATGGCTACACCTTC. Amino acids: CASSPGQGYGYTF. The full variable domain, in which reference TRBV18 and TRBJ1-2 provide the parts outside the CDR3, is NAGVMQNPRHLVRRRGQEARLRCSPMKGHSHVYWYRQLPEEGLKFMVYLQKENIIDESGMPKERFSAEFPKEGPSILRIQQVVRGDSAAYFCASSPGQGYGYTFGSGTRLTVV.

The chain uses TRBV18 and TRBJ2-3; D unclear. V was pared by 0 bases and J by 1 base, with 5 bases between. Germline V gives CDR1 KGHSH, CDR2 LQKENI. The CDR3 consists of 14 residues. The CDR3 region is CASSPPTRTDTQYF. CDR3 nucleotides: TGTGCCAGCTCACCACCGACACGCACAGATACGCAGTATTTT.

CDR3 sequence reads: CASSLSGIDTSRSPLHF. CDR3 in DNA: TGTGCCAGCAGCTTGTCGGGGATAGATACATCCCGTTCACCCCTCCACTTT. The J gene is TRBJ1-6, the V gene TRBV5-4; no clear D. CDR1 is SGHNT and CDR2 is YYREEE in the germline V gene (reference sequence). CDR3 length equals 17 residues. Between the trimmed V and J ends, which lost 1 base and 9 bases, there was a span of 20 bases.

The V call is TRBV2, the J call TRBJ2-2, with 8 bases aligning to TRBD2. This CDR3 contains 14 residues. J lost 4 bases, V lost 6 bases, and 4 bases had no gene match. The germline V gene has CDR1 SNHLY and CDR2 FYNNEI. The CDR3 spells CASRPSGSTGELFF. Written as DNA, the CDR3 is TGTGCCAGCAGACCAAGCGGGAGCACCGGGGAGCTGTTTTTT.

The chain combines TRBV7-6 with TRBJ2-7, with a possible D match to TRBD2 (6 bases). The CDR3 has 17 amino acids. Germline loops: CDR1 SGHVS, CDR2 FNYEAQ. Trimming removed 4 bases at V and 0 bases at J, with 19 bases between. The CDR3 DNA is TGTGCCAGCAGCTCCACCCCCTCTAGCGCCGGCTCCTACGAGCAGTACTTC. Translation: CASSSTPSSAGSYEQYF.